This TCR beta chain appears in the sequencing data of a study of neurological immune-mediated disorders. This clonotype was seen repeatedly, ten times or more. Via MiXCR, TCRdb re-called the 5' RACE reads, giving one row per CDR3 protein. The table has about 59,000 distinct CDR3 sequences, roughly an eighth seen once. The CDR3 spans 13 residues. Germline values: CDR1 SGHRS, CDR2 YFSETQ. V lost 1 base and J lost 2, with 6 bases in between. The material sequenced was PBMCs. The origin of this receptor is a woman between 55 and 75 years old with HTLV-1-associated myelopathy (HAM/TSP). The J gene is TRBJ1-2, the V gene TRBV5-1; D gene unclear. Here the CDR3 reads CASSLSQNYGYTF. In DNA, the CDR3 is TGCGCCAGCAGCTTGTCACAGAACTATGGCTACACCTTC.